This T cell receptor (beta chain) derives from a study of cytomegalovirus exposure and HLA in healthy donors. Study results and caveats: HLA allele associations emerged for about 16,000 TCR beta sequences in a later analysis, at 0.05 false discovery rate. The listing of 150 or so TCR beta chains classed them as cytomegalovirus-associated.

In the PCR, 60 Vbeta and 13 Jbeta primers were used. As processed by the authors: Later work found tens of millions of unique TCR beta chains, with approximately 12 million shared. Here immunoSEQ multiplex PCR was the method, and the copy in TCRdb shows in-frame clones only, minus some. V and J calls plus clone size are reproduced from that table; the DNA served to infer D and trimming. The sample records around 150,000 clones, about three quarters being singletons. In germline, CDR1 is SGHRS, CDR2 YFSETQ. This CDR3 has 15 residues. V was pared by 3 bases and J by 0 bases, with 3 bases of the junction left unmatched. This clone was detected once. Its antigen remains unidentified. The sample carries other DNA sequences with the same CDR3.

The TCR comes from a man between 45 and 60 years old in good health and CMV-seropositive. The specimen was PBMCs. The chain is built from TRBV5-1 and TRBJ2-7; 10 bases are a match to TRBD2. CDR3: CASSWLAGASYEQYF. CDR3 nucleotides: TGCGCCAGCAGCTGGCTAGCGGGGGCCTCCTACGAGCAGTACTTC.